This T cell receptor (beta chain) was obtained from a study of lung T cells in sarcoidosis with Löfgren's syndrome. For the study at large: In sarcoidosis, CD4+ T cells accumulate in bronchoalveolar lavage fluid.

V was shortened by 2 bases and J by 5 bases, with 15 bases between the two germline ends. The V gene's germline CDR1 is MNHNY and CDR2 SVGAGI (reference sequence). The length of the CDR3 is 15 residues. Study results and caveats: Paired TRAV12-1/TRBV2 TCRs showed CDR3 homology and preferential pairing. Shared TRAV12-1 and TRBV2 CDR3 motifs were reported across several patients.

The table lists this clonotype with many counts. The antigen is undetermined. TCRdb re-called the reads through MiXCR, storing one row per CDR3 protein. The data contain about 63,000 distinct CDR3 sequences, less than 25% of them singletons. The sequence was collected from a human donor with sarcoidosis (Löfgren's syndrome or another form), or a control subject (not recorded which). V gene TRBV6-6 combines with J gene TRBJ2-5, with D possibly being TRBD1 (7 bases). Material for sequencing was CD4+ T cells from PBMCs. CDR3 in DNA: TGTGCCAGCAGTTACCCCGGACAGGAGGGGGAGACCCAGTACTTC. This gives the protein CASSYPGQEGETQYF.